This T cell receptor (beta chain) was found in a study of blood T cell repertoires in COVID-19. Sequenced by immunoSEQ multiplex PCR; TCRdb stores in-frame clones only, minus some. Of approximately 65,000 clones listed, around four fifths are singletons. The V end lost 2 bases, the J end lost 4 bases, and 10 bases lay between the germline ends. Germline CDR1 SGDLS, CDR2 YYNGEE. The CDR3 totals 14 residues. The origin of this receptor is a woman older than 75 with active or convalescent COVID-19. The specimen sequenced was peripheral blood. The chain joins TRBV9 to TRBJ2-1; perhaps TRBD2 as D (6 bases). CDR3: CASSVRDSYNEQFF. The CDR3 region has the DNA TGTGCCAGCAGCGTCCGGGACTCATACAATGAGCAGTTCTTC.